This T cell receptor (beta chain) was captured in a study of shared clonotypes between healthy human individuals. Study-wide results and limits: Blood was the sole source, and tissue repertoires probably differ. Clonotypes shared by all four sorted-subset donors had higher generation probabilities than non-shared clonotypes.

This CDR3 region has 12 residues. CDR1 and CDR2 (germline): MDHEN, SYDVKM. V dropped 6 bases and J dropped 8 bases, with 10 bases sitting between them. Produced via immunoSEQ multiplex PCR; TCRdb's table is partial and in-frame only. This sample yields roughly 640,000 clones, of which approximately 74% are seen a single time; approximately 1.7% belongs to the top ten. This clone was counted at least ten times. No antigen is known for it. What was sequenced was memory CD4+ T cells sorted from blood. The subset was: CD45RA-negative fraction. V gene TRBV28 combines with J gene TRBJ1-4; no clear D gene. This receptor was identified in a woman aged 30 to 39 in good health. CDR3 nucleotide sequence: TGTGCCAGCAGGACTCAACAGGAAAAACTGTTTTTT. It yields the protein CASRTQQEKLFF. The variable domain in full, with the rest retrieved from reference TRBV28 and TRBJ1-4, is DVKVTQSSRYLVKRTGEKVFLECVQDMDHENMFWYRQDPGLGLRLIYFSYDVKMKEKGDIPEGYSVSREKKERFSLILESASTNQTSMYLCASRTQQEKLFFGSGTQLSVL.